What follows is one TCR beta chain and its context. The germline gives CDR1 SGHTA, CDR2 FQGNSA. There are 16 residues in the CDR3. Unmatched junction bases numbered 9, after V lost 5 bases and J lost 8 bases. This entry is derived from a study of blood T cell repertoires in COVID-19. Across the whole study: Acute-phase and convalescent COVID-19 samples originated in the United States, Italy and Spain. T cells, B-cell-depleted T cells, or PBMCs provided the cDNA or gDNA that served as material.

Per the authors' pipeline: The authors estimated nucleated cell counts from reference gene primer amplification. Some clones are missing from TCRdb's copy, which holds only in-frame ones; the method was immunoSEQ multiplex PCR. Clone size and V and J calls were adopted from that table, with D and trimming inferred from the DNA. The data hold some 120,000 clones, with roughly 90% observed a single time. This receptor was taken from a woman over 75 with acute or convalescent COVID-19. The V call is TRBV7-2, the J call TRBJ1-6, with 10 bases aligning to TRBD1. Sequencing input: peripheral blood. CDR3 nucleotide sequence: TGTGCCAGCAGCCCTGGGGCGGGACAGGGGTATTCACCCCTCCACTTT. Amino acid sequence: CASSPGAGQGYSPLHF. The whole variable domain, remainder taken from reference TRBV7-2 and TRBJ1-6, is GAGVSQSPSNKVTEKGKDVELRCDPISGHTALYWYRQSLGQGLEFLIYFQGNSAPDKSGLPSDRFSAERTGGSVSTLTIQRTQQEDSAVYLCASSPGAGQGYSPLHFGNGTRLTVT.